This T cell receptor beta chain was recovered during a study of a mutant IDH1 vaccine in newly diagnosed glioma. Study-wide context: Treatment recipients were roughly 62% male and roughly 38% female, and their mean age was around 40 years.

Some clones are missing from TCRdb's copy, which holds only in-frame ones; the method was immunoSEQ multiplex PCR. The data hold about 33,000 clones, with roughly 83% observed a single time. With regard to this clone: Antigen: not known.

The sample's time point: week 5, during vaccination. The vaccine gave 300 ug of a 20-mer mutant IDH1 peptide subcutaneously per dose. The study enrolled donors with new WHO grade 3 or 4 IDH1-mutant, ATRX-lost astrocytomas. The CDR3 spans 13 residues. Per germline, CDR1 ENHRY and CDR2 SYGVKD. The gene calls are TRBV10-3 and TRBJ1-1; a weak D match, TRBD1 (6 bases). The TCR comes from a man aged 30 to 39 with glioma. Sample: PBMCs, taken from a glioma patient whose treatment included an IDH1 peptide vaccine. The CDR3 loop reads CSIGDNMNTEAFF. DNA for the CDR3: TGTTCAATCGGGGACAACATGAACACTGAAGCTTTCTTT.